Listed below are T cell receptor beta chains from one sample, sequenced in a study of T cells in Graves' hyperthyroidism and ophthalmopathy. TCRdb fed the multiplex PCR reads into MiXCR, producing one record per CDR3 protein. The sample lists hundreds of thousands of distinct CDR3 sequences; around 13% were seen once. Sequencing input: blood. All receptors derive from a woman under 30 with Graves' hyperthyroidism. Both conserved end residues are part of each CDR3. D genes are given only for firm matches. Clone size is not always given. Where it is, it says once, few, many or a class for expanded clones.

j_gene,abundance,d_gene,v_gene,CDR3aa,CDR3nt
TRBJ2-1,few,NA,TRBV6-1,CASSSVLGLNNEQFF,TGTGCCAGCAGTTCCGTCTTGGGACTCAACAATGAGCAGTTCTTC
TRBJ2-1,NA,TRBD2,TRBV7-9,CASSPRLAGDHNEQFF,TGTGCCAGCAGCCCTCGGCTAGCGGGAGATCACAATGAGCAGTTCTTC
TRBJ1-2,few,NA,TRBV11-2,CASSPPFGQSGYTF,TGTGCCAGCAGCCCCCCCTTTGGACAGAGCGGCTACACCTTC
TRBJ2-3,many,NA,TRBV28,CASKLGGITDTQYF,TGTGCCAGCAAGTTAGGGGGAATCACAGATACGCAGTATTTT
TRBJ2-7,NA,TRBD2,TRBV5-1,CASSLAPGGSNYEQYF,TGCGCCAGCAGCTTGGCCCCAGGCGGGAGTAACTACGAGCAGTACTTC
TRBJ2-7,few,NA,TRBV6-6,CASSYSRQGYEQYF,TGTGCCAGCAGTTACTCTCGGCAGGGCTACGAGCAGTACTTC
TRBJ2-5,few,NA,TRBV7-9,CASSLESGYFGAPQYF,TGTGCCAGCAGCTTAGAAAGCGGTTATTTCGGGGCTCCCCAGTACTTC
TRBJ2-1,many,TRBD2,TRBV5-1,CASSLGLAGVGNEQFF,TGCGCCAGCAGCTTGGGACTAGCGGGAGTAGGTAATGAGCAGTTCTTC
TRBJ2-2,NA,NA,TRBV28,CASDRGATTGELFF,TGTGCCAGCGATAGGGGGGCGACCACCGGGGAGCTGTTTTTT
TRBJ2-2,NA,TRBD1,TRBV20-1,CSATDRANTGELFF,TGCAGTGCTACCGACAGGGCGAACACCGGGGAGCTGTTTTTT
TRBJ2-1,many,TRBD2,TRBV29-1,CSVEDRLAGAYNEQFF,TGCAGCGTTGAAGACAGACTAGCGGGGGCCTACAATGAGCAGTTCTTC
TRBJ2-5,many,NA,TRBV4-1,CASSQDRAEETQYF,TGCGCCAGCAGCCAAGATAGGGCGGAAGAGACCCAGTACTTC
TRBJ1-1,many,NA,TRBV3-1,CASSLTQVNTEAFF,TGTGCCAGCAGCCTGACCCAAGTGAACACTGAAGCTTTCTTT
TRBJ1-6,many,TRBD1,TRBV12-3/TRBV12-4,CASSPETGSHSPLHF,TGTGCCAGCAGTCCCGAGACAGGGAGTCATTCACCCCTCCACTTT
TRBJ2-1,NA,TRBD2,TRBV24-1,CATSDSRLASYEQFF,TGTGCCACCAGTGATTCCAGACTAGCCTCTTATGAGCAGTTCTTC
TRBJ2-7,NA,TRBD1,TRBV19,CASSWRGQGSHEQYF,TGTGCCAGTAGTTGGCGTGGACAGGGATCACACGAGCAGTACTTC
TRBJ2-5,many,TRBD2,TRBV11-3,CASRRTSGRAEETQYF,TGTGCCAGCAGACGGACTAGCGGGAGGGCCGAAGAGACCCAGTACTTC
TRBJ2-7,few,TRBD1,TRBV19,CASTSGTETYEQYF,TGTGCCAGTACCTCCGGGACAGAAACCTACGAGCAGTACTTC
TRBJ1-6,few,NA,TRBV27,CASREDLGTYNSPLHF,TGTGCCAGCAGAGAGGACTTGGGGACCTATAATTCACCCCTCCACTTT
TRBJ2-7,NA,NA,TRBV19,CASSPDGPWRPYEQYF,TGTGCCAGTAGTCCCGACGGACCTTGGAGGCCCTACGAGCAGTACTTC
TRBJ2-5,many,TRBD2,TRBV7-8,CASSSPPWTSGYSETQYF,TGTGCCAGCAGCTCCCCCCCATGGACTAGCGGGTATTCGGAGACCCAGTACTTC
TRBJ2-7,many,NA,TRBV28,CASSRLGTYEQYF,TGTGCCAGCAGTCGACTTGGGACCTACGAGCAGTACTTC
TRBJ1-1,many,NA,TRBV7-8,CASSVRGVNTEAFF,TGTGCCAGTTCTGTACGGGGGGTAAACACTGAAGCTTTCTTT
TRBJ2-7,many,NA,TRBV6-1,CASSVGHYEQYF,TGTGCCAGCAGCGTGGGGCACTACGAGCAGTACTTC
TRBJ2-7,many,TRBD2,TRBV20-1,CSASGLAGASSYEQYF,TGCAGTGCTTCGGGACTAGCGGGAGCTTCGTCCTACGAGCAGTACTTC
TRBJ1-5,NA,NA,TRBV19,CASSWLWNSNQPQHF,TGTGCCAGTAGTTGGTTATGGAATAGCAATCAGCCCCAGCATTTT